One T cell receptor (beta chain) is described in this entry. Its recognized antigen is unknown. No base quality values were provided; no much bigger clone lies one nucleotide off. CDR1 and CDR2 are drawn from the germline V gene: SGHNT, YENEEA. A distance of 11 bases separates the germline ends of V and J, which lose 6 bases and 7 bases respectively. From cysteine to phenylalanine, the CDR3 is 12 amino acids long. CDR3 DNA is the only sequence kept; it has 36 bases, read in frame from the first base. Every bulk PBMC sample was loaded with the same fixed amount of around 400 ng of DNA. TCR beta CDR3 sequences were amplified from genomic DNA with the immunoSEQ TCRb Assay kit following manufacturer instructions. The KAPA Library Quantification Kit for Illumina platforms was used to quantify the pooled libraries by qPCR. Pooled libraries were sequenced on an Illumina NextSeq 500, clustered at roughly 0.6-1.2 pM. The study's own analysis went as follows. TCR data were analyzed with immunoSEQ ANALYZER and the R LymphoSeq package. A rearrangement efficiency score was calculated as productive divided by the sum of productive and non-productive CDR3 sequences. Within each patient, timepoints were compared pairwise for clonality, measured with the Gini coefficient, and for diversity, measured with the Renyi index at alpha=1. Clonal relatedness used an edit distance of 3, and repertoire similarity used the Bhattacharyya coefficient, both computed in LymphoSeq. To classify response, a linear discriminant analysis based on week-3 changes in clonality and diversity was built with the R MASS and caret packages. TCRdb mirrors the immuneACCESS table, restricted to in-frame sequences. Some clones are absent from its copies; in checked studies, under half trace to an unresolved V gene, and the reason for the others is unknown. The V and J calls and the clone size are those of that table, but D and trimming were determined from the DNA. Present in this sample are about 13,000 clones, about nine tenths of which were seen just once. About 3% of the sample lies in the top ten.

The data derive from a study of blood T cell dynamics during melanoma immunotherapy (TCRdb year 2020). With respect to the entire study: Patients had metastatic melanoma and received first-line pembrolizumab or nivolumab plus ipilimumab as standard of care in the United Kingdom. To find early correlates of response, peripheral T cell receptor repertoires were profiled in metastatic melanoma patients before and after one cycle of checkpoint inhibitor therapy. A training cohort was formed from consecutive patients, and a further independent group of patients from the same centre was pooled into an external validation set. The paper as a whole reports these results and caveats: Unlike progressors, patients who went on to achieve disease control showed a bifurcated reorganization of the PBMC repertoire at W3, with either increased clonality or increased diversity. Whether the T cell clones driving repertoire changes were melanoma-specific or reflected general immune activation could not be determined in the study. The relatively small sample size was acknowledged as potentially limiting generalization of the results.

In the paper's terms, the time point label means: pre-treatment baseline. Blood samples were collected before treatment (T0) and at week 3 (W3), after the first cycle of checkpoint blockade. Except for a couple of patients with rapid clinical progression, response was assessed 12 weeks after the first infusion by RECIST 1.1; disease control meant complete response, partial response or stable disease. Any patient who had received prior systemic cancer treatment, was on concomitant immunosuppressant therapy or had synchronous other active malignancies was excluded. To track both circulating cells and T cell turnover, TCR beta was sequenced from bulk PBMC as well as from plasma cell-free DNA. Lymphoprep and SepMate tubes were used to isolate PBMC from blood, and red cell lysis was then performed. QIAamp DNA Blood Mini kits were used to extract DNA from PBMC and from sorted T cell subsets.

The source material was blood, sampled from a patient treated with checkpoint blockade. The sequence derives from a human donor with melanoma. The chain links TRBV11-3 with TRBJ2-3, with the D gene uncertain. The CDR3 has the sequence CASSGSTNTQYF. The DNA sequence reads TGTGCCAGCAGTGGATCGACCAATACGCAGTATTTT.